This TCR beta chain was sequenced during a study of T cells after yellow fever vaccination (dated by TCRdb to between 2018 and 2020). As for the study more broadly: The SMART-Seq v4 Ultra Low Input RNA kit was used to prepare libraries from fractions with low cell numbers. To follow T-cell clones before and after both primary and booster YFV17D yellow fever vaccination, bulk TCR alpha and beta repertoires underwent longitudinal sequencing. Two healthy male donors made up the cohort, one aged 18 to 30 years and the other aged 30 to 40 years. Blood samples were taken at several timepoints before and after primary and secondary immunization, and bulk PBMC replicates and cell subsets were isolated. Results the study describes overall, beyond this receptor: Computational filtering was required because FACS-sorted repertoires could contain abundant contaminating clonotypes from the bulk population. Compared with the primary T-cell response, the secondary T-cell response was weaker but faster, peaking on day 5 rather than day 15. After the booster, most of the clones that had expanded following primary vaccination were detected again (just under 97% of CD4 and roughly 88% of CD8), which suggests that memory was broadly maintained. A small share of clonotypes occurred in both CD4 and CD8 compartments, likely arising from convergent recombination. Because only two donors were included in the study, the extent to which the findings can be generalized is limited.

Sequencing relied on an Illumina NovaSeq 6000. TCR cDNA was made using 5'RACE template switching, a step that added a universal primer site and unique molecular identifiers. Priming of cDNA synthesis was performed from both the TCR alpha and TCR beta constant segments. Library amplification involved two PCR steps, and the second step added sample barcodes and sequencing adapters. Sequencing of libraries was performed on Illumina HiSeq 2500 (2x100 bp) or NovaSeq (2x150 bp). Turning to the authors' computational methods: Demultiplexing of reads and collapsing into UMI consensus sequences were performed with MIGEC, and V(D)J alignment was carried out with MiXCR. Clonotypes responding to the vaccine were identified with edgeR on replicate PBMC samples, with the criteria of FDR below 0.01 and a log2 fold change above 5 up to day 15. CD4 or CD8 identity was assigned to each bulk clonotype according to whether the clonotype was present at higher abundance in the sequenced CD4 repertoire or the sequenced CD8 repertoire. The public reads were quality trimmed at Q25 with fastp and then assembled into clones with MiXCR by TCRdb, keeping productive beta chains. Rows with a matching CDR3 protein are joined into one entry that keeps the most common DNA and genes. Clone size and V and J calls follow TCRdb, not the original study. The sample table shows 350,000 to 450,000 distinct CDR3 sequences, and about 19% are seen once. Around 17% of the sample lies in the top ten.

As concerns this clonotype: Which antigen it targets is not known. One junction end disagrees with the germline gene, perhaps due to a read error.

Interpreted using the paper, the treatment or condition label stands for: live attenuated yellow fever vaccine strain. At every blood-draw timepoint, two biological replicates of bulk PBMCs were collected. PBMCs were isolated from peripheral blood using a standard Ficoll-Paque protocol. RNA was extracted with TriZol from bulk PBMCs, CD4 and CD8 fractions, and dextramer-positive and dextramer-negative fractions. The sample was PBMCs, taken before the yellow fever booster vaccination. The clonotype was recovered from a man aged 18 to 29 who received the YFV17D yellow fever vaccine.

The DNA sequence reads TGCGCCACCAGCGAGCAGTTCTTC. This translates into CATSEQFF. The sequence links TRBV5-1 to TRBJ2-1; the D gene is unclear. The germline V gene yields SGHRS for CDR1 and YFSETQ for CDR2. Spanning cysteine to phenylalanine, the CDR3 consists of 8 amino acids. Only the CDR3 region is kept as DNA, spanning 24 bases read in frame from base 1.